This TCR beta chain was documented in a study of blood T cell repertoires in COVID-19. Profiling relied on immunoSEQ multiplex PCR, and the TCRdb table lists in-frame clones only, not all of them. The table includes over 130,000 clones, over 80% detected once. The length of the CDR3 is 14 residues. V shed 6 bases and J shed 3 bases, with 14 bases lying between them. The germline V gene has CDR1 MDHEN and CDR2 SYDVKM. The clonotype comes from a man aged 55 to 70 with active or convalescent COVID-19. Material for sequencing was peripheral blood. The V gene is TRBV28, the J gene TRBJ2-5; D unresolved. As DNA, the CDR3 is TGTGCCAGCAGCTTGAGAGTGTCGAAAGAGACCCAGTACTTC. Translated: CASSLRVSKETQYF.